Below, 22 T cell receptor beta chains from the same sample are listed, as sequenced in a study of shared clonotypes between healthy human individuals (dated by TCRdb to the early 2020s). Library construction relied on the immunoSEQ multiplex PCR assay. TCRdb limited this immuneACCESS table to in-frame rearrangements with V and J called. A share of clones is missing; checked studies link under half to unresolved V genes, and the rest is unexplained. The sample has hundreds of thousands of clones on record, about three quarters of them singletons. The ten largest clones capture roughly 13% of the sample. The specimen was PBMCs. The source is a woman between 40 and 55 years old in good health. Some clones in this sample may be carry-over from other donors' samples.

This sequence joins TRBV4-2 and TRBJ2-7; 13 nucleotides match TRBD2. Per germline, CDR1 LGHNA and CDR2 YNFKEQ. The CDR3 contains 16 residues. J gave up 2 bases and V 3 bases, and 4 bases lay outside the gene matches. CDR3 residues: CASSHQTSGRAYEQYF. In DNA, the CDR3 is TGTGCCAGCAGCCACCAAACTAGCGGGAGGGCCTACGAGCAGTACTTC.

V gene TRBV4-1 combines with J gene TRBJ2-7; D assignment may be TRBD1 or TRBD2 (5 bases each). V was cut by 4 bases and J by 4 bases, with 14 bases left in between. Germline V gene data show CDR1 as MGHRA and CDR2 as YSYEKL. The CDR3 extends over 14 amino acids. For the CDR3, the DNA is TGCGCCAGCAGCCCCGTCGGGGCGTCATACGAGCAGTACTTC. Its protein is CASSPVGASYEQYF.

The chain carries TRBV5-4 and TRBJ1-1, with TRBD1 identical over 7 bases. This CDR3 has 14 residues. V trimming: 4 bases; J trimming: 2 bases; junction bases outside the gene matches: 5. Germline CDR1 SGHNT, CDR2 YYREEE (reference sequence). The CDR3 nucleotides read TGTGCCAGCAGCCAGGGACAGAGTAACACTGAAGCTTTCTTT. This encodes CASSQGQSNTEAFF.

J is TRBJ2-2 and V is TRBV5-1; D possibly matches TRBD1 or TRBD2 (5 bases each). Germline V gene lookup returns CDR1 SGHRS and CDR2 YFSETQ. The CDR3 totals 13 residues. Between the trimmed V and J ends, which lost 5 bases and 7 bases, there was a span of 12 bases. The CDR3 is CASSGEGIGELFF. The CDR3 DNA follows: TGCGCCAGCAGTGGAGAGGGGATCGGGGAGCTGTTTTTT.

The rearrangement links TRBV23-1 to TRBJ1-3, with a tentative D call TRBD1 (6 bases). TRBV23-1 is given ORF status, its function remaining uncertain. With 7 bases removed from V and 3 bases from J, the gap between germline ends came to 28 bases. CDR3 size: 19 residues. CDR3 region: CASKGVGGTSTQFGNTIYF. Here the CDR3 DNA reads TGCGCCAGCAAAGGGGTTGGGGGCACCTCAACACAGTTTGGAAACACCATATATTTT.

This chain connects TRBV7-9 to TRBJ2-3; D not certain. This CDR3 has 14 residues. The V end lost 3 bases, the J end lost 1 base, and 8 bases lay between the germline ends. CDR1 is SEHNR and CDR2 is FQNEAQ in the germline V gene (reference sequence). CDR3 in amino acids: CASSFWSGTDTQYF. In DNA, the CDR3 is TGTGCCAGCAGCTTTTGGTCAGGCACAGATACGCAGTATTTT.

The V call is TRBV7-2, the J call TRBJ2-7; D not resolved. The CDR3 has 13 amino acids. Germline loops: CDR1 SGHTA, CDR2 FQGNSA. V gave up 2 bases and J gave up 2 bases, with 7 bases separating them. The CDR3 region has the DNA TGTGCCAGCAGCTTACCTGGGACCTACGAGCAGTACTTC. This encodes CASSLPGTYEQYF.

V is TRBV7-6 and J is TRBJ2-3, with 7 bases lining up with TRBD2. V shed 3 bases and J 6 bases; nucleotides not matched to a gene: 9. The length of the CDR3 is 15 residues. In germline, CDR1 is SGHVS, CDR2 FNYEAQ. CDR3 sequence reads: CASSLSRGSLDTQYF. CDR3 nucleotides: TGTGCCAGCAGCTTGAGTCGCGGGAGTTTGGATACGCAGTATTTT. Full variable domain (missing parts from reference TRBV7-6 and TRBJ2-3): GAGVSQSPRYKVTKRGQDVALRCDPISGHVSLYWYRQALGQGPEFLTYFNYEAQQDKSGLPNDRFSAERPEGSISTLTIQRTEQRDSAMYRCASSLSRGSLDTQYFGPGTRLTVL.

This clone was seen once. The chain combines TRBV9 with TRBJ2-3, with 10 nucleotides matching TRBD2. The V segment lost 0 bases and the J segment 2 bases; nucleotides outside the gene matches: 3. Germline CDR1 is SGDLS and CDR2 is YYNGEE. This CDR3 is built from 16 residues. The CDR3 DNA reads TGTGCCAGCAGCGTAGGGACTAGCGGCATCACAGATACGCAGTATTTT. Translated: CASSVGTSGITDTQYF.

V usage is TRBV5-4 and J usage is TRBJ2-3; 12 bases fit TRBD2. The CDR3 is 16 residues long. Germline loops: CDR1 SGHNT, CDR2 YYREEE (reference sequence). The V gene end was trimmed by 3 bases and the J gene end by 1 base; junction bases not matched to a gene: 3. In DNA, the CDR3 is TGTGCCAGCAGCTCCAGACTAGCGGGAGGCACAGATACGCAGTATTTT. Its translation: CASSSRLAGGTDTQYF.

The chain is built from TRBV10-2 and TRBJ2-5, with 11 bases lining up with TRBD2. CDR1 is WSHSY, CDR2 SAAADI, per germline. This CDR3 spans 14 amino acids. V lost 6 bases to trimming and J lost 4 bases; unmatched junction nucleotides: 4. The CDR3 nucleotides are TGCGCCAGCAGGGTAGGACTAGCGGGAGAGACCCAGTACTTC. It translates to CASRVGLAGETQYF.

The chain combines TRBV2 with TRBJ1-4, with D unclear. Deletions cut 4 bases from V and 3 bases from J, with 9 bases between. Germline CDR1 is SNHLY and CDR2 is FYNNEI. The CDR3 sequence is 14 residues long. CDR3 region: CASSATPPNEKLFF. CDR3 bases: TGTGCCAGCAGTGCCACGCCACCTAATGAAAAACTGTTTTTT.

Only a few counts were recorded for this clone. Distinct nucleotide sequences in the sample also encode this CDR3. The chain uses TRBV28 and TRBJ2-7; the D is unclear. The CDR3 has 14 amino acids. V gave up 6 bases and J gave up 0 bases, with 12 bases separating them. From germline, CDR1 is MDHEN and CDR2 SYDVKM. This CDR3 reads CASRSSGSSYEQYF. CDR3 nucleotide sequence: TGTGCCAGCAGGTCGAGTGGCAGCTCCTACGAGCAGTACTTC.

The chain is built from TRBV27 and TRBJ2-7, with D possibly TRBD1 on 5 matching bases. The germline gives CDR1 MNHEY, CDR2 SMNVEV (reference sequence). Trimming pared 3 bases from V and 3 bases from J, leaving 12 bases between. The CDR3 runs 14 residues. CDR3 nucleotide sequence: TGTGCCAGCAGTTTCGGCCAGGGCGTCTACGAGCAGTACTTC. It is translated as CASSFGQGVYEQYF.

V usage is TRBV28 and J usage is TRBJ1-1; D ambiguous. The V gene lost 4 bases and the J gene lost 4 bases, with 7 bases spanning the gap. The CDR3 is 12 amino acids. Germline lookup yields CDR1 MDHEN and CDR2 SYDVKM. The CDR3 is CASSSRLTEAFF. CDR3 coding DNA: TGTGCCAGCAGTTCAAGACTCACTGAAGCTTTCTTT. Filled out from reference TRBV28 and TRBJ1-1, the complete variable domain reads DVKVTQSSRYLVKRTGEKVFLECVQDMDHENMFWYRQDPGLGLRLIYFSYDVKMKEKGDIPEGYSVSREKKERFSLILESASTNQTSMYLCASSSRLTEAFFGQGTRLTVV.

The chain is built from TRBV7-8 and TRBJ2-2; the match to TRBD1 covers 8 bases. Germline V lookup: CDR1 SGHVS, CDR2 FQNEAQ. The CDR3 contains 17 residues. V was clipped by 4 bases and J by 5 bases; unmatched bases: 12. The CDR3 loop reads CASSWIRDRGNTGELFF. In nucleotides, the CDR3 is TGTGCCAGCAGCTGGATCCGAGACAGGGGCAATACCGGGGAGCTGTTTTTT.

The J gene is TRBJ2-3, the V gene TRBV5-4, with D perhaps matching TRBD2 (5 bases). Trimming pared 6 bases from V and 7 bases from J, leaving 21 bases between. Germline CDR1 SGHNT, CDR2 YYREEE (reference sequence). The CDR3 runs 15 residues. CDR3 nucleotide sequence: TGTGCCAGCACCCGTGGACTCCCGAGTGTGAATACGCAGTATTTT. The encoded protein is CASTRGLPSVNTQYF.

This clone came up once. The CDR3 is CASSPGWAAPYEQYF. The CDR3 bases are TGTGCCAGCAGCCCTGGATGGGCAGCCCCCTACGAGCAGTACTTC. The chain employs TRBV5-6 and TRBJ2-7; D uncertain. Looked up from germline, CDR1 is SGHDT and CDR2 is YYEEEE. There are 15 residues in the CDR3. The V and J ends lost 4 bases and 2 bases respectively, with 16 bases between them.

The sample holds one count of this clone. The chain carries TRBV6-6 and TRBJ1-1, with a weak D call TRBD1 (5 bases). The germline V and J ends were trimmed by 2 bases and 5 bases, with 18 bases remaining between them. Germline values: CDR1 MNHNY, CDR2 SVGAGI (reference sequence). The CDR3 is 16 amino acids. The CDR3 reads CASSYGLWGEGTEAFF. In DNA form, the CDR3 reads TGTGCCAGCAGTTACGGGTTGTGGGGCGAGGGTACTGAAGCTTTCTTT.

The gene calls are TRBV5-1 and TRBJ1-1; D may be TRBD1 (5 bases). V was shortened by 2 bases and J by 1 base, with 6 bases between the two germline ends. The CDR3 has 13 residues. Germline V gene sequence: CDR1 SGHRS, CDR2 YFSETQ. CDR3 residues: CASSFDRNTEAFF. CDR3 DNA: TGCGCCAGCAGCTTCGACAGGAACACTGAAGCTTTCTTT. Full variable domain (outside the CDR3, taken from reference TRBV5-1 and TRBJ1-1): KAGVTQTPRYLIKTRGQQVTLSCSPISGHRSVSWYQQTPGQGLQFLFEYFSETQRNKGNFPGRFSGRQFSNSRSEMNVSTLELGDSALYLCASSFDRNTEAFFGQGTRLTVV.

Remarks on this clone: A read error is likely here: a far larger clone is one base away. The rearrangement joins TRBV19 to TRBJ2-3; tentatively, D is TRBD1 (5 bases). This CDR3 region has 16 residues. Trimming left V 5 bases short and J 5 bases short, with 20 bases between. CDR1 LNHDA and CDR2 SQIVND come from the germline V gene (reference sequence). In nucleotides, the CDR3 is TGTGCCAGTAGTGTAAGAGTTGGGTCAGACAGAGATACGCAGTATTTT. It specifies CASSVRVGSDRDTQYF.

This clone appeared many times. The chain links TRBV30 to TRBJ1-4; perhaps TRBD1 as D (6 bases). CDR1 GTSNPN and CDR2 SVGIG come from the germline V gene (reference sequence). This CDR3 comprises 14 residues. With 3 bases removed from V and 7 bases from J, the gap between germline ends came to 15 bases. Here the CDR3 reads CAWRTGTRSEKLFF. For the CDR3, the DNA is TGTGCCTGGAGAACCGGGACAAGGAGTGAAAAACTGTTTTTT. The full variable domain, completed using reference TRBV30 and TRBJ1-4, is SQTIHQWPATLVQPVGSPLSLECTVEGTSNPNLYWYRQAAGRGLQLLFYSVGIGQISSEVPQNLSASRPQDRQFILSSKKLLLSDSGFYLCAWRTGTRSEKLFFGSGTQLSVL.